One sample yielded the 7 T cell receptor beta chains listed below, sequenced in a study of blood T cell repertoires in COVID-19. Only in-frame clones appear in the TCRdb table, and some are missing; sequencing was by immunoSEQ multiplex PCR. The sample comprises about 400,000 clones, approximately 87% of which are singletons, and 1.5% to 2% rests with the top ten. The source material was PBMCs or T cells enriched from blood (not recorded which). The receptors shown here come from a middle-aged man in a cohort exposed to, infected with or recovered from COVID-19 (not recorded which).

The V call is TRBV7-2, the J call TRBJ2-7, with a possible D match to TRBD2 (5 bases). Trimming took off 4 bases at V and 6 bases at J, with 16 bases between the two ends. This CDR3 region has 14 residues. Per germline, CDR1 SGHTA and CDR2 FQGNSA. For the CDR3, the DNA is TGTGCCAGCAGCTCAAACCGGCTGAGCGGCGAGCAGTACTTC. It is translated as CASSSNRLSGEQYF.

Written as DNA, the CDR3 is TGTGCCTGGAGTCCCGACAGAGGTTACGAGCAGTACTTC. It codes for CAWSPDRGYEQYF. The chain has TRBV30 and TRBJ2-7; D may be TRBD1 (5 bases). This CDR3 spans 13 amino acids. The V gene lost 2 bases and the J gene lost 4 bases, with 12 bases spanning the gap. Looked up from germline, CDR1 is GTSNPN and CDR2 is SVGIG (reference sequence).

V gene TRBV7-9 combines with J gene TRBJ2-3; 10 nucleotides line up with TRBD2. Trimming cost V 4 bases and J 1 base; bases outside gene matches: 5. The germline V gene has CDR1 SEHNR and CDR2 FQNEAQ (reference sequence). The CDR3 length is 16 residues. The CDR3 DNA follows: TGTGCCAGCAGCTCCCTAGCGGGAGTCCGCACAGATACGCAGTATTTT. Protein product: CASSSLAGVRTDTQYF.

CDR3 in DNA: TGCAGCGTCCTGAATACAGGGGGTGGGCACGAGCAGTACTTC. Protein product: CSVLNTGGGHEQYF. The V gene is TRBV29-1, the J gene TRBJ2-7; 8 bases align to TRBD1. The germline CDR1 and CDR2 sequences are SQVTM and ANQGSEA. The CDR3 extends over 14 amino acids. Unmatched junction bases numbered 12, after V lost 6 bases and J lost 5 bases.

V usage is TRBV3-1 (or the pseudogene TRBV3-2) and J usage is TRBJ2-7; 13 nucleotides agree with TRBD2. The germline V gene encodes CDR1 LGHDT and CDR2 YNNKEL (reference sequence). The CDR3 has 17 amino acids. Trimming took 4 bases from V and 6 from J; bases not matched to a gene: 12. Written as DNA, the CDR3 is TGTGCCAGCAGCCCAGACCCGACTAGCGGGAGGTCTCTCGAGCAGTACTTC. This gives the protein CASSPDPTSGRSLEQYF.

The chain carries TRBV27 and TRBJ2-5, with TRBD1 identical over 9 bases. The CDR3 totals 15 residues. CDR1 MNHEY and CDR2 SMNVEV come from the germline V gene (reference sequence). The V and J ends lost 5 bases and 7 bases, in that order; junction bases with no gene match: 11. The chain's CDR3 is CASSTGQGTVLTQYF. The CDR3 DNA is TGTGCCAGCAGTACCGGACAGGGGACCGTACTGACCCAGTACTTC.

V and J are TRBV10-3 and TRBJ2-1, with 10 bases fitting TRBD2. Per germline, CDR1 ENHRY and CDR2 SYGVKD. The CDR3 spans 16 residues. The J segment lost 2 bases and the V segment lost 3 bases, leaving 4 bases of the junction unmatched. The CDR3: CAISDPSGSPYNEQFF. The CDR3 DNA sequence: TGTGCCATCAGTGATCCTAGCGGGAGTCCCTACAATGAGCAGTTCTTC.